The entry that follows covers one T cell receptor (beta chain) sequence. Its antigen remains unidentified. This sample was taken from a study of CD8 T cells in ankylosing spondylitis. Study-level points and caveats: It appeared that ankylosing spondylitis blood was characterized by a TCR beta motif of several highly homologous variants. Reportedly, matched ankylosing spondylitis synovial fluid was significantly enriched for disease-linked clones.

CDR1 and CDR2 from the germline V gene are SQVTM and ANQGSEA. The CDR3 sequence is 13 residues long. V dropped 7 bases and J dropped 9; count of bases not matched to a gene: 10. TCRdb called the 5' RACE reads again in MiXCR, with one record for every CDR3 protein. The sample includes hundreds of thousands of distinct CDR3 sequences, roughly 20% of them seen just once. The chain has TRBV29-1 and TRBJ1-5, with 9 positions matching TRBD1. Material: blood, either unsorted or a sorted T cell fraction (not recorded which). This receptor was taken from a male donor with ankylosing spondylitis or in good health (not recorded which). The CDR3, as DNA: TGCAGCGCCTTCGTCCCGGGACAGGGGCCCCAGCATTTT. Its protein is CSAFVPGQGPQHF.